This T cell receptor (beta chain) was observed in a study of breast tumors, draining lymph nodes, adjacent tissues. Each CDR3 protein is one row after TCRdb ran MiXCR on the multiplex PCR reads. The sample has roughly 16,000 distinct CDR3 sequences, around 50% seen once; the top ten hold around 16%. This clonotype has a count of ten or more. The V gene's germline CDR1 is MNHNY and CDR2 SVGAGI (reference sequence). Trimming shortened V by 6 bases and J by 1 base, and 13 bases separated the two germline ends. The CDR3 runs 15 residues. V gene TRBV6-6 combines with J gene TRBJ1-3, with a weak D call TRBD1 (5 bases). The source of this sequence is a female donor with breast cancer. Some clones in this sample may be carry-over from other donors' samples. The material sequenced was tumor-adjacent breast tissue. Written as DNA, the CDR3 is TGTGCCAGCAGCAATACGGGACCTTCTGGAAACACCATATATTTT. Residues: CASSNTGPSGNTIYF.